The 5 T cell receptor beta chains presented below share a single source sample, sequenced in a study of cytomegalovirus exposure and HLA in healthy donors (dated by TCRdb to about 2017). The library came from the immunoSEQ multiplex PCR assay. For the multiplex PCR, a mixture combining 60 forward primers for TCR Vbeta segments and 13 reverse primers for TCR Jbeta segments was used. Drawn from immuneACCESS, this table holds only the in-frame rearrangements with V and J called that TCRdb kept. Clones are partly lost; checked studies trace under half to an unresolved V gene and leave the rest unexplained. In all, the sample holds approximately 55,000 clones, and about 81% of those were seen once. The ten biggest clones cover 2% to 3% of the sample. The sequencing input was PBMCs. Receptors were obtained from a boy under 18 in good health and CMV-seropositive.

The J gene is TRBJ2-5, the V gene TRBV4-1; 10 bases agree with TRBD2. The CDR3 length is 17 residues. Germline V gives CDR1 MGHRA, CDR2 YSYEKL. V gave up 0 bases and J gave up 4 bases; unmatched junction bases: 8. CDR3 DNA: TGCGCCAGCAGCCAAGAAACACTAGCGGGGATCGGAGAGACCCAGTACTTC. Residues: CASSQETLAGIGETQYF.

The V call is TRBV6-1, the J call TRBJ1-4; maybe TRBD1 (6 bases). Trimming pared 6 bases from V and 8 bases from J, leaving 13 bases between. From germline, CDR1 is MNHNS and CDR2 SASEGT. The CDR3 extends over 13 amino acids. DNA of the CDR3: TGTGCCAGCAGGTGGGGGCCGGCAGAAAAACTGTTTTTT. Its translation is CASRWGPAEKLFF.

This chain joins TRBV6-5 and TRBJ1-4; 8 nucleotides match TRBD1. CDR1 MNHEY and CDR2 SVGAGI come from the germline V gene. The CDR3 runs 15 residues. V lost 6 bases to trimming and J lost 7 bases; unmatched junction nucleotides: 10. CDR3 DNA sequence: TGTGCCAGCAGGCGCGCGGACAGGGTGGGTGAAAAACTGTTTTTT. Protein sequence: CASRRADRVGEKLFF.

CDR3 nucleotides: TGTGCCAGCAGCCCCGGGAGGGGCATCTCTGGAAACACCATATATTTT. Protein product: CASSPGRGISGNTIYF. This chain uses TRBV7-9 with TRBJ1-3, with TRBD1 as a possible D gene (5 bases). CDR1 is SEHNR, CDR2 FQNEAQ, per germline (reference sequence). The CDR3 loop spans 16 amino acids. Trimming left V 5 bases short and J 0 bases short, with 14 bases between.

This clone appeared once. The V and J genes are TRBV6-6 and TRBJ2-2; perhaps TRBD1 as D (5 bases). The germline V gene encodes CDR1 MNHNY and CDR2 SVGAGI (reference sequence). This CDR3 comprises 12 residues. V was pared by 8 bases and J by 4 bases, with 8 bases between. The CDR3 DNA sequence: TGTGCCAGCTTCGACAGCACCGGGGAGCTGTTTTTT. Amino acids: CASFDSTGELFF.